The 8 T cell receptor beta chains given below trace back to one sample, sequenced in a study of beta chain features in type 1 diabetes. Isolated RNA was reverse transcribed in full, so expressed TCRB transcripts were sequenced. TCRdb keeps only in-frame clones here, not all; method: immunoSEQ multiplex PCR. The profile shows about 120,000 clones, 15% to 20% of them singletons. No antigen is known for these receptors. Findings and caveats of the study: There was a moderate but significant shortening of TCRB CDR3s in all four CD4+ subsets of Type 1 diabetes patients.

What was sequenced was central memory CD4+ T cells from blood. The receptor source for this set is a man between 18 and 29 years old with type 1 diabetes.

The chain employs TRBV7-8 and TRBJ1-5; D possibly corresponds to TRBD1 (5 bases). The V end lost 2 bases, the J end lost 3 bases, and 17 bases lay between the germline ends. The CDR3 totals 17 residues. Germline CDR1 and CDR2: SGHVS and FQNEAQ. CDR3 coding DNA: TGTGCCAGCAGCTTAATCTCGGGACGTACCTTCAATCAGCCCCAGCATTTT. Protein: CASSLISGRTFNQPQHF. Full variable domain (missing parts from reference TRBV7-8 and TRBJ1-5): GAGVSQSPRYKVAKRGQDVALRCDPISGHVSLFWYQQALGQGPEFLTYFQNEAQLDKSGLPSDRFFAERPEGSVSTLKIQRTQQEDSAVYLCASSLISGRTFNQPQHFGDGTRLSIL.

This clone was detected a few times. The CDR3 DNA is TGCGCCAGCAGCTTGGGAGCGGCCTACAATGAGCAGTTCTTC. It yields the protein CASSLGAAYNEQFF. This sequence joins TRBV5-1 and TRBJ2-1; possible D gene TRBD2, 5 bases. Germline CDR1 reads SGHRS; CDR2 reads YFSETQ. The CDR3 spans 14 residues. V gave up 0 bases and J gave up 2 bases, with 6 bases separating them. Full variable domain (missing parts from reference TRBV5-1 and TRBJ2-1): KAGVTQTPRYLIKTRGQQVTLSCSPISGHRSVSWYQQTPGQGLQFLFEYFSETQRNKGNFPGRFSGRQFSNSRSEMNVSTLELGDSALYLCASSLGAAYNEQFFGPGTRLTVL.

A word on this clone: A read error is possible here, since a much larger clone lies one base away. The chain links TRBV27 to TRBJ2-1; 10 positions agree with TRBD2. Germline-derived CDR1 and CDR2 are MNHEY and SMNVEV (reference sequence). V lost 5 bases and J lost 4; bases outside the gene matches: 5. The CDR3 contains 15 residues. Here the CDR3 reads CASSPSGRGYNEQFF. DNA for the CDR3: TGTGCCAGCAGTCCCAGCGGGAGGGGGTACAATGAGCAGTTCTTC.

This clone was found many times. The chain has TRBV4-1 and TRBJ2-7, with D perhaps matching TRBD1 (6 bases). Germline V CDR1 and CDR2: MGHRA, YSYEKL. V dropped 3 bases and J dropped 4 bases, with 16 bases sitting between them. The CDR3 covers 15 residues. Here the CDR3 DNA reads TGCGCCAGCAGCCACGACAAAAGAGGGGGATACGAGCAGTACTTC. It codes for CASSHDKRGGYEQYF.

The V and J genes are TRBV30 and TRBJ2-7; TRBD1 matches 12 bases. CDR1 and CDR2 (germline): GTSNPN, SVGIG (reference sequence). With 4 bases clipped from V and 4 bases from J, the junction kept 8 bases outside the gene matches. This CDR3 region has 15 residues. The CDR3 DNA sequence: TGTGCCTGGATGGGTCTGGGACAGGGGGCTTACGAGCAGTACTTC. As protein: CAWMGLGQGAYEQYF.

This clone was picked up a small number of times. This chain joins TRBV29-1 and TRBJ1-1, with 7 bases fitting TRBD1. J gave up 3 bases and V 8 bases, and 9 bases lay outside the gene matches. CDR3 length equals 13 residues. The germline V gene has CDR1 SQVTM and CDR2 ANQGSEA. The CDR3 nucleotides are TGCAGCACCAACAGGGGTCTGGACACTGAAGCTTTCTTT. Translating it yields CSTNRGLDTEAFF.

This clone was seen ten or more times. V is TRBV6-5 and J is TRBJ2-1; 9 positions agree with TRBD1. Germline V CDR1 and CDR2: MNHEY, SVGAGI. This CDR3 spans 15 amino acids. J was trimmed by 0 bases and V by 6 bases; bases with no gene match: 3. CDR3 DNA: TGTGCCAGCAGGACGGACAGGGGCTCCTACAATGAGCAGTTCTTC. Translation gives CASRTDRGSYNEQFF.

This clone was seen a handful of times. The chain recombines TRBV7-2 with TRBJ2-7, with 7 bases that match TRBD1. The CDR3 length is 14 residues. CDR1 is SGHTA, CDR2 FQGNSA, per germline. Trimming cost V 6 bases and J 2 bases; bases outside gene matches: 7. Here the CDR3 reads CASRPGQPTYEQYF. In DNA, the CDR3 is TGTGCCAGCAGGCCGGGACAGCCGACCTACGAGCAGTACTTC. The variable domain in full, completed from reference TRBV7-2 and TRBJ2-7, reads GAGVSQSPSNKVTEKGKDVELRCDPISGHTALYWYRQSLGQGLEFLIYFQGNSAPDKSGLPSDRFSAERTGGSVSTLTIQRTQQEDSAVYLCASRPGQPTYEQYFGPGTRLTVT.